The 13 T cell receptor beta chains below were found in one sample sequenced in a study of cytomegalovirus exposure and HLA in healthy donors. The PCR contained 60 Vbeta and 13 Jbeta primers. TCRdb keeps only in-frame clones here, not all; method: immunoSEQ multiplex PCR. This table has about 130,000 clones, over 50% appearing once. The sequenced sample consisted of PBMCs. Receptor source: a human donor in good health.

The chain links TRBV7-2 to TRBJ2-7; 7 bases match TRBD1. Unmatched junction bases numbered 5, after V lost 1 base and J lost 2 bases. This CDR3 has 15 residues. CDR1 and CDR2 (germline): SGHTA, FQGNSA. Here the CDR3 reads CASSLGQGSPYEQYF. CDR3 DNA: TGTGCCAGCAGCTTAGGACAGGGATCCCCCTACGAGCAGTACTTC.

This clone was seen a handful of times. V gene TRBV7-2 combines with J gene TRBJ2-7; perhaps TRBD2 as D (6 bases). CDR3 length equals 16 residues. Trimming took off 5 bases at V and 0 bases at J, with 17 bases between the two ends. From germline, CDR1 is SGHTA and CDR2 FQGNSA. The CDR3 is CASSERGEAGSYEQYF. For the CDR3, the DNA is TGTGCCAGCAGCGAGAGGGGAGAAGCGGGCTCCTACGAGCAGTACTTC.

The chain couples TRBV5-4 to TRBJ1-1, with D tentatively TRBD1 (6 bases). This CDR3 contains 16 residues. CDR1 and CDR2 (germline): SGHNT, YYREEE (reference sequence). The V and J ends lost 5 bases and 1 base respectively, with 18 bases between them. In DNA form, the CDR3 reads TGTGCCAGCAGAAAAGATGGGGGCTCGGGGAACACTGAAGCTTTCTTT. Translated, it gives CASRKDGGSGNTEAFF.

The chain combines TRBV7-9 with TRBJ1-2; tentatively, D is TRBD1 (6 bases). V was pared by 0 bases and J by 7 bases, with 12 bases between. The CDR3 runs to 14 residues. Per the germline V gene, CDR1 is SEHNR and CDR2 is FQNEAQ (reference sequence). As DNA, the CDR3 is TGTGCCAGCAGCTTAGCTGAGGGGGATGGTGGCTACACCTTC. Protein: CASSLAEGDGGYTF.

The rearrangement joins TRBV6-1 to TRBJ2-2; 11 bases align to TRBD1. Germline trimming cut 4 bases from V and 7 bases from J; bases unmatched to any gene: 5. The CDR3 runs 15 residues. Germline-derived CDR1 and CDR2 are MNHNS and SASEGT. This CDR3 reads CASSGRDRGDGELFF. DNA of the CDR3: TGTGCCAGCAGTGGCCGGGACAGGGGGGACGGGGAGCTGTTTTTT.

The chain recombines TRBV28 with TRBJ1-2; no definite D call. The CDR3 is 13 residues long. The germline CDR1 and CDR2 sequences are MDHEN and SYDVKM. Trimming cost V 6 bases and J 4 bases, with 12 bases left between them. The CDR3 DNA reads TGTGCCAGCAGACTCTCCCGGGGCTATGGCTACACCTTC. Translated: CASRLSRGYGYTF.

The chain is built from TRBV7-8 and TRBJ2-7; 8 bases fit TRBD2. The V segment lost 0 bases and the J segment 4 bases; nucleotides outside the gene matches: 5. The CDR3 consists of 15 residues. Germline assignment: CDR1 SGHVS and CDR2 FQNEAQ. CDR3 sequence (DNA): TGTGCCAGCAGCTTAGCGGAAGCGGGAGTATACGAGCAGTACTTC. Translated: CASSLAEAGVYEQYF.

CDR3 in DNA: TGTGCCAGCAGCTTAACGGGGGACGGGGAGGGCCTTCAGTACTTC. Its protein is CASSLTGDGEGLQYF. V and J are TRBV7-3 and TRBJ2-4, with 7 bases lining up with TRBD2. The junction had 10 bases not matched to a gene; V was cut back by 0 bases and J by 11 bases. This CDR3 contains 15 residues. CDR1 SGHTA and CDR2 FQGTGA come from the germline V gene.

This chain connects TRBV9 to TRBJ2-5; D not certain. The CDR3 has 15 amino acids. The germline V and J ends were trimmed by 3 bases and 3 bases, with 15 bases remaining between them. Germline V gene lookup returns CDR1 SGDLS and CDR2 YYNGEE. CDR3 sequence: CASSERPSPKETQYF. The CDR3 nucleotides read TGTGCCAGCAGCGAGCGACCGTCCCCCAAAGAGACCCAGTACTTC.

The V gene is TRBV5-1, the J gene TRBJ2-1; 12 positions agree with TRBD2. CDR3 length: 18 amino acids. Germline CDR1 is SGHRS and CDR2 is YFSETQ. V gave up 0 bases and J gave up 1 base; unmatched junction bases: 5. The CDR3 region is CASSLEGTSGLSYNEQFF. CDR3 coding DNA: TGCGCCAGCAGCTTGGAGGGGACTAGCGGGTTGTCCTACAATGAGCAGTTCTTC.

This chain connects TRBV7-7 to TRBJ2-1, with 8 positions matching TRBD2. Germline loops: CDR1 SSHAT, CDR2 FNYEAQ (reference sequence). This CDR3 has 16 amino acids. V was pared by 1 base and J by 10 bases, with 12 bases of the junction left unmatched. CDR3 residues: CASSLGPAGVSGEQFF. In DNA, the CDR3 is TGTGCCAGCAGCTTAGGTCCAGCGGGAGTGAGCGGCGAGCAGTTCTTC.

V usage is TRBV11-3 and J usage is TRBJ1-2; 9 nucleotides line up with TRBD1. This CDR3 has 16 amino acids. The ends lost 1 base at V and 3 bases at J; junction bases unmatched: 6. Germline V gene lookup returns CDR1 SGHNT and CDR2 YENEEA. CDR3 sequence reads: CASSLGEQGAHYGYTF. The CDR3, as DNA: TGTGCCAGCAGCTTAGGTGAACAGGGGGCACACTATGGCTACACCTTC.

This clone was seen a few times. CDR3 bases: TGCAGCGGAGCGGGAGTCTCCTACAATGAGCAGTTCTTC. Translating it yields CSGAGVSYNEQFF. This chain uses TRBV29-1 with TRBJ2-1; 8 bases are shared with TRBD2. The CDR3 covers 13 residues. The V segment lost 7 bases and the J segment 0 bases; nucleotides outside the gene matches: 2. The germline gives CDR1 SQVTM, CDR2 ANQGSEA.